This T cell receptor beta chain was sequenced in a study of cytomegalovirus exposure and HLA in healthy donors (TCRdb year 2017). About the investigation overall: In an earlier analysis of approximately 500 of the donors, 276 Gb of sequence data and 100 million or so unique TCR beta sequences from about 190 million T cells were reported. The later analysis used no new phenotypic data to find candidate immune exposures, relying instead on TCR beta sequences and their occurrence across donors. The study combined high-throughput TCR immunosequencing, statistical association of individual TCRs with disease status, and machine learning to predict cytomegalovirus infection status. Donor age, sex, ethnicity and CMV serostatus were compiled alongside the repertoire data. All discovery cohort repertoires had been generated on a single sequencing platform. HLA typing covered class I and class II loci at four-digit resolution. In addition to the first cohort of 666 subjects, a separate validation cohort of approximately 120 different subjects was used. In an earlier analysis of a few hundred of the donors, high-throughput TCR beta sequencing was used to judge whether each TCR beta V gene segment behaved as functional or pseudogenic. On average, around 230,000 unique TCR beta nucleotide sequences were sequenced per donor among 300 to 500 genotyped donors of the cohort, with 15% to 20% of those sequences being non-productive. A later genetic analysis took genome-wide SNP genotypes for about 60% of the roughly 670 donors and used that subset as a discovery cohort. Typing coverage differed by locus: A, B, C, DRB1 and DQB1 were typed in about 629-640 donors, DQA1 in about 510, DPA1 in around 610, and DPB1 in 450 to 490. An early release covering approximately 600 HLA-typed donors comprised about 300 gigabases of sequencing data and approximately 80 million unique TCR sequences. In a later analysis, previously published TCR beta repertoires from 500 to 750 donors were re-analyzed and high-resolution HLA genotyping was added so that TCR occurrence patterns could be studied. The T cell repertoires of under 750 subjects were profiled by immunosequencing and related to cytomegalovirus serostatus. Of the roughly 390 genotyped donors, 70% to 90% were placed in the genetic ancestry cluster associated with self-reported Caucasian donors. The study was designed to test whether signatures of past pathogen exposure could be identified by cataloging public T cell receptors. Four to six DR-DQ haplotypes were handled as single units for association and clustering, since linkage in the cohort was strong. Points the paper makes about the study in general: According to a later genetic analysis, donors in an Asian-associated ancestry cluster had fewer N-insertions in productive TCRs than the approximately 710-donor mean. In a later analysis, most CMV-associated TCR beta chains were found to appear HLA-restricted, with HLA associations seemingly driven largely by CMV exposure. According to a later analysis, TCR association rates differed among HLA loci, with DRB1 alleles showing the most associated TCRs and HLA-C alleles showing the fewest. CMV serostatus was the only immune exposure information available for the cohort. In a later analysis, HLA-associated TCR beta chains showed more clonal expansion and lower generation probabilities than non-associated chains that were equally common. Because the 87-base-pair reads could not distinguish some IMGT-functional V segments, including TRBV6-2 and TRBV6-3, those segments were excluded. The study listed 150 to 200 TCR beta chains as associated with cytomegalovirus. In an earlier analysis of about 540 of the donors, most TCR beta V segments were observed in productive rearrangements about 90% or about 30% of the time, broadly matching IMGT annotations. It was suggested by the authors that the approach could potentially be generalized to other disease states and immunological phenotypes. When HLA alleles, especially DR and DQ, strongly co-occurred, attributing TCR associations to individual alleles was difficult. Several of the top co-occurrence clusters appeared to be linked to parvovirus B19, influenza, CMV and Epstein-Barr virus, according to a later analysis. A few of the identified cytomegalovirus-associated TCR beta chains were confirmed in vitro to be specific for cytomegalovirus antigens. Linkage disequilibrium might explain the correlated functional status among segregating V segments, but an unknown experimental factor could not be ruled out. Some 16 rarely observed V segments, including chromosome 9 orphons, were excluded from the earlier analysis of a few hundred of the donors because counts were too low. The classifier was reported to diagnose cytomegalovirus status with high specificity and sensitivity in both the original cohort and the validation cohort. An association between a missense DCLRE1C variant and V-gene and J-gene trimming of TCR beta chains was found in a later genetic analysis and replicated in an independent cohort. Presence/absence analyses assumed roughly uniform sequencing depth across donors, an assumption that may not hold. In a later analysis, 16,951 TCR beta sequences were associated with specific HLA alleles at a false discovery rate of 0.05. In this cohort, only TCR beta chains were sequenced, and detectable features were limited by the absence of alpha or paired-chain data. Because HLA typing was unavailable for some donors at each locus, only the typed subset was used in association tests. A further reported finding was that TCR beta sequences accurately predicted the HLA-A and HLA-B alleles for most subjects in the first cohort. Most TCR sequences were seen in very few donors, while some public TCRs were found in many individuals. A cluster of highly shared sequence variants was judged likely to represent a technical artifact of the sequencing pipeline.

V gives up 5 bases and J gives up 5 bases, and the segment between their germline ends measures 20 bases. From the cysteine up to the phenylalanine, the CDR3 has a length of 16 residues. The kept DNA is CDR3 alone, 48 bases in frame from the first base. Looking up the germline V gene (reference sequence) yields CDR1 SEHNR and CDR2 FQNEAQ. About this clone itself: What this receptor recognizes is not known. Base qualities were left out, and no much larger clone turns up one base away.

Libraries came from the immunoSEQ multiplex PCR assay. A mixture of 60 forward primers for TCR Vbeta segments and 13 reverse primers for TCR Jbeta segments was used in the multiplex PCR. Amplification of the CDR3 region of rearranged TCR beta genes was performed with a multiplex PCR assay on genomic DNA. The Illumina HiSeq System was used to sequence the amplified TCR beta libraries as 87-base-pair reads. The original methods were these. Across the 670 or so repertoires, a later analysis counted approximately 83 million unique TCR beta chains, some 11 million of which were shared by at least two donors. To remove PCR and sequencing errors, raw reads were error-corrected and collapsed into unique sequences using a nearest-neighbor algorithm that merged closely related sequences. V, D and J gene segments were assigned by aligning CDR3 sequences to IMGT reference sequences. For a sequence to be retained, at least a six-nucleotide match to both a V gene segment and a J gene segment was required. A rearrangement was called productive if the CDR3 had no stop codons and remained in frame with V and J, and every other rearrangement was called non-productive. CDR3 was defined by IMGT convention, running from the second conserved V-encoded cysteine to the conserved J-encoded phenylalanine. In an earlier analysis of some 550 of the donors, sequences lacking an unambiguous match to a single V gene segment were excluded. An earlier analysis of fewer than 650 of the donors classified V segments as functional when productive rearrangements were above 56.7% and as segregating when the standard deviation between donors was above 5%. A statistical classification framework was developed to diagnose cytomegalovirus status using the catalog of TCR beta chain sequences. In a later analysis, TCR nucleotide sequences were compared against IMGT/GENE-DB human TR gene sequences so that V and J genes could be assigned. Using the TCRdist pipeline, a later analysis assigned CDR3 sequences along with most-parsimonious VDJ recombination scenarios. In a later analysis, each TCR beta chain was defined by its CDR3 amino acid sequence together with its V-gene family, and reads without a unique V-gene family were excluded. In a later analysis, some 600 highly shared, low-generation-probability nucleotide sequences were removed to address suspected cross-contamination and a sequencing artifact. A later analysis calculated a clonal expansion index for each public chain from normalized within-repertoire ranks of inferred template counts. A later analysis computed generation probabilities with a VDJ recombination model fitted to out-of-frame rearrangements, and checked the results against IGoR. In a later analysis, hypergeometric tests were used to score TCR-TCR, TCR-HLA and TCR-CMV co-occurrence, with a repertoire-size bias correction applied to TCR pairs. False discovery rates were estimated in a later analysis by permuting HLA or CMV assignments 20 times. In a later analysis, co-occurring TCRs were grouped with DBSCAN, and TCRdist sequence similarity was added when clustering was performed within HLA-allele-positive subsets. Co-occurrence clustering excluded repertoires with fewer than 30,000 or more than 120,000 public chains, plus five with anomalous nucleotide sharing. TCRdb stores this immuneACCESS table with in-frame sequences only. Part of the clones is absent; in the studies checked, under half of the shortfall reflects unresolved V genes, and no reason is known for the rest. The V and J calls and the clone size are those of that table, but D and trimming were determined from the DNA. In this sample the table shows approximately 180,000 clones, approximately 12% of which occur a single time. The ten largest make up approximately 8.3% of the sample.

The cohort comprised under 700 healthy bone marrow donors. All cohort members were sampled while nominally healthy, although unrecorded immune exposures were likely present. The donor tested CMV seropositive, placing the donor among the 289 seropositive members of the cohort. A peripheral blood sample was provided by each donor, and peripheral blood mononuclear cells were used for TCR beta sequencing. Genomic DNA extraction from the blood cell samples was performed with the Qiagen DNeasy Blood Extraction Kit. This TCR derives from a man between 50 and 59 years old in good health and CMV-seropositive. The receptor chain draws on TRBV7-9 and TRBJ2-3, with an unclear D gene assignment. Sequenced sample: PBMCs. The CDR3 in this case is CASSPRLRLVIDTQYF. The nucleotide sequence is TGTGCCAGCAGCCCCCGGTTGCGGTTGGTTATAGATACGCAGTATTTT.